Each of the 17 T cell receptor beta chains below was sequenced from the same sample in a study of cytomegalovirus exposure and HLA in healthy donors. PCR employed 60 Vbeta and 13 Jbeta primers. Produced via immunoSEQ multiplex PCR; TCRdb's table is partial and in-frame only. Recorded here are tens of thousands of clones; the top ten clones represent approximately 2.9%. What was sequenced was PBMCs. The receptors were sampled from a man aged 40-55 years in good health and CMV-seronegative.

The rearrangement uses TRBV6-5 and TRBJ1-1, with unresolved D. Germline V gives CDR1 MNHEY, CDR2 SVGAGI. V lost 6 bases and J 5 bases, leaving 16 bases between the germline ends. CDR3 length: 14 residues. The CDR3 nucleotides read TGTGCCAGCAGCCACCACTCTAAGAGTACTGAAGCTTTCTTT. This translates into CASSHHSKSTEAFF.

The rearrangement links TRBV13 to TRBJ2-7; D might be TRBD2 (6 bases). V lost 5 bases, J lost 3 bases, and 17 bases lay in between. CDR3 length: 15 amino acids. Germline V CDR1 and CDR2: PRHDT, FYEKMQ (reference sequence). The CDR3 loop reads CASSRRSGGSYEQYF. DNA for the CDR3: TGTGCCAGCAGCCGTCGCTCCGGGGGAAGCTACGAGCAGTACTTC. Combining the CDR3 with reference TRBV13 and TRBJ2-7 gives the whole variable domain AAGVIQSPRHLIKEKRETATLKCYPIPRHDTVYWYQQGPGQDPQFLISFYEKMQSDKGSIPDRFSAQQFSDYHSELNMSSLELGDSALYFCASSRRSGGSYEQYFGPGTRLTVT.

The CDR3 bases are TGTGCCAGCAGCTTAGCGGGGAGGGGTGAAGCTTTCTTT. This translates into CASSLAGRGEAFF. The rearrangement joins TRBV7-2 to TRBJ1-1, with TRBD1 as a possible D gene (5 bases). The V end lost 0 bases, the J end lost 7 bases, and 9 bases lay between the germline ends. Germline CDR1 reads SGHTA; CDR2 reads FQGNSA. CDR3 length equals 13 residues.

The chain has TRBV4-2 and TRBJ2-3; TRBD1 aligns across 8 bases. With V trimmed by 1 base and J by 2 bases, 5 bases remained unmatched. The CDR3 covers 16 residues. Germline-derived CDR1 and CDR2 are LGHNA and YNFKEQ. The CDR3 DNA is TGTGCCAGCAGCCAAGGGACAGGGCGACCCACAGATACGCAGTATTTT. Translation gives CASSQGTGRPTDTQYF.

This chain uses TRBV13 with TRBJ2-2, with 12 bases aligning to TRBD1. Germline-derived CDR1 and CDR2 are PRHDT and FYEKMQ (reference sequence). V lost 3 bases, J lost 6 bases, and 2 bases stayed unmatched. This CDR3 spans 15 amino acids. The CDR3 spells CASSLGQGAAGELFF. The CDR3 region has the DNA TGTGCCAGCAGCTTGGGACAGGGGGCGGCCGGGGAGCTGTTTTTT.

V usage is TRBV30 and J usage is TRBJ2-7; D remains unclear. The CDR3 is 14 amino acids. CDR1 is GTSNPN and CDR2 is SVGIG in the germline V gene (reference sequence). The ends were cut back, 2 bases at V and 4 bases at J, with 15 bases in the middle. The CDR3 loop is CAWSHYRVQYEQYF. CDR3 sequence (DNA): TGTGCCTGGAGTCATTACCGGGTCCAATACGAGCAGTACTTC.

The chain uses TRBV5-1 and TRBJ2-2, with TRBD1 identical over 7 bases. Germline V gene data show CDR1 as SGHRS and CDR2 as YFSETQ. This CDR3 is built from 14 residues. Trimming took 4 bases from V and 4 from J; bases not matched to a gene: 4. In nucleotides, the CDR3 is TGCGCCAGCAGCCAGGGGGTTAGCACCGGGGAGCTGTTTTTT. Protein: CASSQGVSTGELFF.

This chain links TRBV5-1 with TRBJ1-1; possibly TRBD1 for D (6 bases). CDR1 and CDR2 from the germline V gene are SGHRS and YFSETQ. Trimming took 7 bases from V and 1 from J, leaving 14 bases between them. The CDR3 is 14 residues long. DNA for the CDR3: TGCGCCAGCCTGAAGGACAGCTCGAACACTGAAGCTTTCTTT. Protein sequence: CASLKDSSNTEAFF.

This rearrangement joins TRBV7-6 to TRBJ1-3; a weak D match, TRBD1 (6 bases). V was shortened by 5 bases and J by 9 bases, with 17 bases between the two germline ends. The germline V gene has CDR1 SGHVS and CDR2 FNYEAQ. The CDR3 is 14 residues long. The CDR3 spells CASSLKTGQSTIYF. For the CDR3, the DNA is TGTGCCAGCAGCCTAAAGACCGGACAGTCCACCATATATTTT.

V and J are TRBV9 and TRBJ1-4; D is perhaps TRBD1 (5 bases). Germline assignment: CDR1 SGDLS and CDR2 YYNGEE. Trimming left V 1 base short and J 8 bases short, with 12 bases between. The CDR3 totals 14 residues. The CDR3 nucleotides are TGTGCCAGCAGCGTAAGTTCGGAGGGGGAAAAACTGTTTTTT. This gives the protein CASSVSSEGEKLFF.

The rearrangement uses TRBV2 and TRBJ1-3; D is perhaps TRBD1 (5 bases). V was trimmed by 2 bases and J by 4 bases, leaving 24 bases between them. This CDR3 is 19 amino acids long. The germline gives CDR1 SNHLY, CDR2 FYNNEI. The CDR3 DNA sequence: TGTGCCAGCAGTGAAAGACGCCCGTTGTGGGCAGGGCTCGGAAACACCATATATTTT. Its protein is CASSERRPLWAGLGNTIYF.

CDR3 residues: CASSPISSYTGELFF. CDR3 bases: TGTGCCAGCTCACCAATATCTAGCTACACCGGGGAGCTGTTTTTT. The gene calls are TRBV18 and TRBJ2-2; a weak D match, TRBD2 (5 bases). V was cut by 2 bases and J by 3 bases, with 10 bases left in between. The V gene's germline CDR1 is KGHSH and CDR2 LQKENI. The CDR3 consists of 15 residues.

CDR3 sequence reads: CASSAPVGGGTEAFF. CDR3 coding DNA: TGTGCCAGCAGCGCCCCGGTAGGGGGAGGGACTGAAGCTTTCTTT. The chain combines TRBV9 with TRBJ1-1, with D possibly being TRBD1 (6 bases). V was cut by 3 bases and J by 5 bases, with 17 bases left in between. Germline CDR1 SGDLS, CDR2 YYNGEE. There are 15 residues in the CDR3.

This chain links TRBV28 with TRBJ2-2, with 7 positions matching TRBD1. V lost 7 bases, J lost 3 bases, and 5 bases stayed unmatched. This CDR3 has 14 amino acids. Germline V lookup: CDR1 MDHEN, CDR2 SYDVKM. The CDR3: CASNPTGDTGELFF. The CDR3 bases are TGTGCCAGCAATCCTACAGGGGACACCGGGGAGCTGTTTTTT.

The CDR3 bases are TGTGCCAGCGCCATCGACAGGGGAGAGACCCAGTACTTC. Amino acids: CASAIDRGETQYF. This rearrangement joins TRBV6-1 to TRBJ2-5; TRBD1 matches at 8 bases. V was clipped by 8 bases and J by 4 bases; unmatched bases: 6. Per germline, CDR1 MNHNS and CDR2 SASEGT. The CDR3 consists of 13 residues.

The gene calls are TRBV7-3 and TRBJ2-1; a possible D gene is TRBD2 (5 bases). The CDR3 loop spans 13 amino acids. Trimming removed 5 bases from V and 8 bases from J, with 13 bases in between. CDR1 is SGHTA and CDR2 is FQGTGA in the germline V gene. The CDR3 loop is CASSLRPGDEQFF. The CDR3 DNA reads TGTGCCAGCAGCCTGCGACCCGGGGATGAGCAGTTCTTC.

This chain links TRBV25-1 with TRBJ1-6; D call uncertain. The CDR3 is made up of 13 amino acids. Deletions cut 4 bases from V and 8 bases from J, with 9 bases between. Germline V gene sequence: CDR1 MGHDK, CDR2 SYGVNS. The CDR3 reads CASSGYVDSPLHF. CDR3 DNA: TGTGCCAGCAGTGGTTATGTCGATTCACCCCTCCACTTT.